One and the same sample provided the 2 T cell receptor beta chains below, sequenced in a study of blood T cell repertoires in COVID-19. TCRdb's copy holds only in-frame clones and misses some; the assay was immunoSEQ multiplex PCR. The table includes about 26,000 clones, around 90% detected once. The sequencing input was peripheral blood. These receptors originate from a human donor in a cohort sampled during active COVID-19.

The chain carries TRBV2 and TRBJ2-7; weak D call: TRBD2 (5 bases). With 4 bases removed from V and 1 base from J, the gap between germline ends came to 17 bases. The CDR3 consists of 16 residues. CDR1 is SNHLY, CDR2 FYNNEI, per germline. The CDR3 region is CASSVSREVLSYEQYF. The CDR3 DNA reads as TGTGCCAGCAGTGTCTCTCGGGAAGTTTTGTCCTACGAGCAGTACTTC.

The gene calls are TRBV5-1 and TRBJ2-2, with D maybe TRBD1 (5 bases). CDR1 is SGHRS, CDR2 YFSETQ, per germline. The CDR3 length is 14 residues. Trimming removed 0 bases from V and 5 bases from J, with 8 bases in between. CDR3: CASSLGQYTGELFF. CDR3 nucleotide sequence: TGCGCCAGCAGCTTGGGACAGTATACCGGGGAGCTGTTTTTT.